This paragraph reports one T cell receptor (beta chain). The antigen it binds to is not known. No much larger clone exists at a distance of one base, and base qualities are not known. These data belong to a study of blood T cells in healthy people across ages (dated by TCRdb to between 2015 and 2016). A note on the overall study: In model experiments, template switching captured about one uniquely barcoded TCR beta cDNA molecule for every two T cells. Using the same blood draw, the study looked at two additional independent replicas of 1 million unique cDNA reads for two donors, one aged 18 to 30 and the other aged 80 or older. The donors were divided into four age groups: young (average around 16 years), middle-aged (approximately 39), aged (around 67) and long-lived (about 79). The study measured age-related changes in TCR beta repertoire diversity using deep sequencing normalized with unique cDNA molecular identifiers. To avoid experimental bias, donors of different ages were spread randomly across the sequencing lanes.

Library preparation used 5' RACE. Sequenced on an Illumina HiSeq 2500. A second PCR of about 7 to 12 cycles was run with a J-beta primer mix and a sample-barcoded 5' primer. A template-switch 5' adaptor carrying 12 random nucleotides introduced a unique molecular identifier onto each TCR beta cDNA molecule. Each sample yielded at least 2.5 million CDR3-containing paired-end reads. All of the RNA was converted into first-strand cDNA using the Mint cDNA synthesis kit, with a TRBC-specific oligonucleotide serving as the primer. After uracil-DNA glycosylase treatment, a first 18-cycle PCR used universal primers M1SS and BC2_uni_R on all cDNA. Processing in the source paper ran as follows. For normalization, 1 million high-quality reads were randomly selected from each sample, with every read carrying a distinct molecular identifier. Instead of being binned into consensus sequences, reads that shared molecular identifiers were thrown out. CDR3 identification, clonotype clustering and error correction used MiTCR with a Q25 quality threshold and the strictest error-elimination algorithm. A nonparametric unseen species model using Euler transformation provided a lower-bound estimate of total TCR beta diversity. TCRdb itself trimmed the public reads at Q25 with fastp, ran MiXCR and retained productive beta chains. Each record represents a unique CDR3 protein, reported with the most common genes and DNA among its rows. TCRdb's processing, not the authors', yielded these V and J calls. The sample table records 1 million or so distinct CDR3 sequences; more than 35% of these occur just once. The ten largest clones capture 15% to 20% of the sample.

The V end loses 3 bases and the J end loses 12 bases, and a stretch of 14 bases separates them. From a lookup of the germline V gene, CDR1 and CDR2 are ENHRY and SYGVKD. Counted from cysteine to phenylalanine, this CDR3 has 12 amino acids. Just CDR3 DNA is preserved here, 36 bases in frame from base 1. The donors were some 39 Caucasian individuals from Russia, aged 6 to 90 years, who were systemically healthy. Approximately 9.7 milliliters of peripheral blood were drawn from each donor into EDTA-treated Vacutainer tubes. Ficoll-Paque density-gradient centrifugation was used to isolate PBMCs, with at least 6.5 million obtained per sample. Total RNA was extracted from PBMCs with Trizol reagent, with at least 5 micrograms obtained per sample. The percentages of naive CD45RAhigh/CD27high T cells were determined by flow cytometry on a PBMC aliquot from every donor. The research as a whole found: Total diversity estimates from one million sequenced T cells were considered lower bounds and underestimates. Compared with the aged group, the long-lived group had more naive CD4+ T cells, fewer expanded clones and increased TCR diversity, a pattern suggesting age selection. Observed TCR beta diversity per million T cells fell roughly linearly with age, and a significant reduction was already apparent by age around 40. Donor CMV infection status was unknown, potentially confounding age-related changes in expanded clonotypes. A strong correlation was found between observed TCR beta diversity and the percentage of naive T cells measured by flow cytometry. Since profiling was done on bulk unsorted PBMCs, naive and antigen-experienced compartments could not be conclusively compared.

This TCR derives from a woman aged 55-69 years in good health. Sequencing used blood. This chain is built from TRBV10-3 and TRBJ2-5, with no confident D gene call. The DNA sequence reads TGTGCCATCAGTGAAAGCGATATGACGGAGTACTTC. It specifies CAISESDMTEYF.